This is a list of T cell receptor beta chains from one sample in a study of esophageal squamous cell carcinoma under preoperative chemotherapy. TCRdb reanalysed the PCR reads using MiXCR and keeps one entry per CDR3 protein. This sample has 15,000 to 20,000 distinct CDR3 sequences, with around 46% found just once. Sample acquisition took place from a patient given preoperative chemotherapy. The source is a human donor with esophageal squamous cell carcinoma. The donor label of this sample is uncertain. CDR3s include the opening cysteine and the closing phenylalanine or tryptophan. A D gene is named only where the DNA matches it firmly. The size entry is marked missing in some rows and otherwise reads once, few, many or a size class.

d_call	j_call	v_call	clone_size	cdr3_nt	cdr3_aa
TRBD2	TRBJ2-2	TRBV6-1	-	TGTGCCAGCAGGGGGACTAAGCGGGGGCCGGGACTAGCGGGAGTGGAGCCCGGGGAGCTGTTTTTT	CASRGTKRGPGLAGVEPGELFF
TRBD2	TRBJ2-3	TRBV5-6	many	TGTGCCAGCAGCTTGGCAGCGGGAGGGACAGATACGCAGTATTTT	CASSLAAGGTDTQYF
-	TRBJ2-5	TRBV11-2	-	TGTGCCAGCAGCTCGGGGCCGGAGACCCAGTACTTC	CASSSGPETQYF
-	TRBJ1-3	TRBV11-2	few	TGTGCCAGCAGCCCCGCCGGGGGGGCGAGGAACACCATATATTTT	CASSPAGGARNTIYF
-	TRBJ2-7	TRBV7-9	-	TGTGCCAGCGCTGAGTCGGTTAGCTCCTACGAGCAGTACTTC	CASAESVSSYEQYF
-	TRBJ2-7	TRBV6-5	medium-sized	TGTGCCAGCAGTTCCCTAGCGAGCTCCTACGAGCAGTACTTC	CASSSLASSYEQYF
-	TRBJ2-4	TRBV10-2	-	TGCGCCAGCAGTGAAGGGCTAGCCAAAAACATTCAGTACTTC	CASSEGLAKNIQYF
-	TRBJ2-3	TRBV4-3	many	TGCGCCAGCAGCCAAGATGCCACAGGGAGGCGAGATACGCAGTATTTT	CASSQDATGRRDTQYF
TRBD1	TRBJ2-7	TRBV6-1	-	TGTGCCAGCAGTAGGGACAGGTTGAACGAGCAGTACTTC	CASSRDRLNEQYF
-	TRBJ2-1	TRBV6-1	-	TGTGCCAGCAGTGACATCAATGAGCAGTTCTTC	CASSDINEQFF
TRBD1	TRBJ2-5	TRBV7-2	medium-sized	TGTGCCAGCAGACGGGACAGGTCCCAAGAGACCCAGTACTTC	CASRRDRSQETQYF
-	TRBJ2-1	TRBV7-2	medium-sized	TGTGCCAGCAGCTTAGATTTTGCGGGCAATGAGCAGTTCTTC	CASSLDFAGNEQFF
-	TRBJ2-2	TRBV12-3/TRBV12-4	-	TGTGCCCGGGGCCTCCAGACCTGGGGCACAGAGGCGCTGTTTTTT	CARGLQTWGTEALFF
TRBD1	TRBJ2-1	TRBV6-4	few	TGTGCCAGCAGTCTACAGGGGGGAACCTACGAGCAGTTCTTC	CASSLQGGTYEQFF
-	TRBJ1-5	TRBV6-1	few	TGTGCCAGTTCTAGGTTCGGGGCTCAGGGCAATCAGCCCCAGCATTTT	CASSRFGAQGNQPQHF
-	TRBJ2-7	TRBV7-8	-	TGTGCCAGCACGATCGGGCGGCGCGCCTCCTACGAGCAGTACTTC	CASTIGRRASYEQYF
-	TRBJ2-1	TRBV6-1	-	TGTGCCAGCAGCGTCACAAGGGGTGGGGACGAGCAGTTCTTC	CASSVTRGGDEQFF